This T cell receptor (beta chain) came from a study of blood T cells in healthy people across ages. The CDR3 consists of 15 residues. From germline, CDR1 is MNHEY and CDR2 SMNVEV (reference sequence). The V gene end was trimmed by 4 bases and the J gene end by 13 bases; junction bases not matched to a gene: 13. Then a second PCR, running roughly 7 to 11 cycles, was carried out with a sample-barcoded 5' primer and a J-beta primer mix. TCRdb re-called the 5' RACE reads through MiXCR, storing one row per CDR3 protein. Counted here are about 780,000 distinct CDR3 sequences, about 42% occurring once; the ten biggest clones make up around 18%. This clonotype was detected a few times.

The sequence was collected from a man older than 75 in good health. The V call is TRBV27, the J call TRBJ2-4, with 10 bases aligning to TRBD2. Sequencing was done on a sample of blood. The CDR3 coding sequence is TGTGCCAGCAGTTCGGTCGCTAGCGGGAGTATAGGGCAGTACTTC. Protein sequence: CASSSVASGSIGQYF.